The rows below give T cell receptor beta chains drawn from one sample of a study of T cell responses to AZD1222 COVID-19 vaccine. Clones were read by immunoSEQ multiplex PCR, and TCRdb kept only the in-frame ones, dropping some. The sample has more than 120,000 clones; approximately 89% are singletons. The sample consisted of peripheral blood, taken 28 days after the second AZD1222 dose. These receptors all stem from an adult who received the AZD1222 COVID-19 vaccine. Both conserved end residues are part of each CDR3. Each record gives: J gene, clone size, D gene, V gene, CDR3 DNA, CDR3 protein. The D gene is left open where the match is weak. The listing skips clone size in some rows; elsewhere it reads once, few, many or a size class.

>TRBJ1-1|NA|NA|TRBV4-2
TGTGCCAGCAGCCAGATCGGGAACACTGAAGCTTTCTTT
CASSQIGNTEAFF
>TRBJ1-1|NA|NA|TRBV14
TGTGCCAGCAGCCGACAGGAGAACACTGAAGCTTTCTTT
CASSRQENTEAFF
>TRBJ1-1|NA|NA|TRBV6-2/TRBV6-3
TGTGCCAGCAGTCTCGGGGGTCAGGGCACTGAAGCTTTCTTT
CASSLGGQGTEAFF
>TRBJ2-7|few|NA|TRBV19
TGTGCCAGTAGTAGGGAAAAGGACTACGAGCAGTACTTC
CASSREKDYEQYF
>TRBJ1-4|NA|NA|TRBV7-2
TGTGCCAGCAGCTTAGGGGGGGGCAAGGAAAAACTGTTTTTT
CASSLGGGKEKLFF
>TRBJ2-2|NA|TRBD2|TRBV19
TGTGCCAGTAGTATAGGACTAGCGGGAAGTGGGACCGGGGAGCTGTTTTTT
CASSIGLAGSGTGELFF
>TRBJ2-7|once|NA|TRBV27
TGTGCCAGCAGTTTAGCAGGGAGGTACGAGCAGTACTTC
CASSLAGRYEQYF
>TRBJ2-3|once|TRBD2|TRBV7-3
TGTGCCAGCAGCTTAACCACTAGCGGGGGGAGCACAGATACGCAGTATTTT
CASSLTTSGGSTDTQYF
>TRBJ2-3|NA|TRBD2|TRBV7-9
TGTGCCAGCAGCTCCCTCCTAGCGGCCCGCACAGATACGCAGTATTTT
CASSSLLAARTDTQYF
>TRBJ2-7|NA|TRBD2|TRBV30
TGTGCCTGGAGTGCCCCAGACGGCGGGAGAGGCTACGAGCAGTACTTC
CAWSAPDGGRGYEQYF